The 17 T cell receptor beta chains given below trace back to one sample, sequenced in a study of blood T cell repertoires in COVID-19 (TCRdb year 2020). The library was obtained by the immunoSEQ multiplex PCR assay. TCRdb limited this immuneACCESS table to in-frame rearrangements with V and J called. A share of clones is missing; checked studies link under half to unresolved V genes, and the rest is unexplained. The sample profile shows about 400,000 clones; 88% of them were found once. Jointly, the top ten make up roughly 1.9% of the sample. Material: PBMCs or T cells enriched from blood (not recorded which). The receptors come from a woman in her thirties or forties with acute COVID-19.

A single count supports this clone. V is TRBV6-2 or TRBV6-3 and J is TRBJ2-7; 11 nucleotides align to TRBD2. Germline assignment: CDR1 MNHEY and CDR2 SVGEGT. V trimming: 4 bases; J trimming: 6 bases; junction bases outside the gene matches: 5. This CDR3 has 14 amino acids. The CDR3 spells CASSSLAGGFEQYF. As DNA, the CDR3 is TGTGCCAGCAGTTCCCTAGCGGGGGGATTCGAGCAGTACTTC.

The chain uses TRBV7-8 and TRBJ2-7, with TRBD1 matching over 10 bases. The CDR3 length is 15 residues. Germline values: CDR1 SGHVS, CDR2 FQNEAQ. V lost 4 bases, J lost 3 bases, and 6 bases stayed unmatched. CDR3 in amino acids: CASSSLDRGVYEQYF. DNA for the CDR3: TGTGCCAGCAGCTCCTTGGACAGGGGGGTCTACGAGCAGTACTTC.

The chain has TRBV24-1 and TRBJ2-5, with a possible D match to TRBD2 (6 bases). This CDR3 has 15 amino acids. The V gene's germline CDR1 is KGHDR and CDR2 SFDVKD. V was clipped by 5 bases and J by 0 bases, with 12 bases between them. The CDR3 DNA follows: TGTGCCACCAGTGCGCAGGGACTGTACCAAGAGACCCAGTACTTC. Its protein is CATSAQGLYQETQYF.

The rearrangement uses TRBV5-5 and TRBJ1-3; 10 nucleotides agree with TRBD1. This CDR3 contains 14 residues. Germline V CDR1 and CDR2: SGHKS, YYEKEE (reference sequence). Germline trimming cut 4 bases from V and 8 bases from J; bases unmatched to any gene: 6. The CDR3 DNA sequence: TGTGCCAGCAGCGCAGGACAGGGGGGAGACACCATATATTTT. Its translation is CASSAGQGGDTIYF. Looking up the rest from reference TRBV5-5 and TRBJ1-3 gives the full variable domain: DAGVTQSPTHLIKTRGQQVTLRCSPISGHKSVSWYQQVLGQGPQFIFQYYEKEERGRGNFPDRFSARQFPNYSSELNVNALLLGDSALYLCASSAGQGGDTIYFGEGSWLTVV.

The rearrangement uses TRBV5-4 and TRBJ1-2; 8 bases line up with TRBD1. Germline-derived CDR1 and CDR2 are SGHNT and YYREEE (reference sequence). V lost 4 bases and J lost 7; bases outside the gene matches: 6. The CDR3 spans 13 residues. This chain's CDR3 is CASSGRTGLGYTF. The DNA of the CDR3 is TGTGCCAGCAGCGGGAGGACAGGGCTTGGCTACACCTTC.

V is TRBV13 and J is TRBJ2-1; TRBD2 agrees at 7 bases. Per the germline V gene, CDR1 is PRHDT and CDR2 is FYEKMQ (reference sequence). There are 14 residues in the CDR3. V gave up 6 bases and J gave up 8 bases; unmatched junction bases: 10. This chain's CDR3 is CASRRGGGVDEQFF. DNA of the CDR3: TGTGCCAGCAGGCGGGGCGGGGGAGTGGATGAGCAGTTCTTC.

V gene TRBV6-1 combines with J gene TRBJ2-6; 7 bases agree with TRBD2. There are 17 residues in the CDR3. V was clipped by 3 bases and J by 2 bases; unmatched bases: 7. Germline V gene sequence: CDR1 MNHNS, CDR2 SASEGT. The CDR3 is CASSEQGSGPGANVLTF. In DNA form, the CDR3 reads TGTGCCAGCAGTGAGCAGGGTAGCGGGCCTGGGGCCAACGTCCTGACTTTC.

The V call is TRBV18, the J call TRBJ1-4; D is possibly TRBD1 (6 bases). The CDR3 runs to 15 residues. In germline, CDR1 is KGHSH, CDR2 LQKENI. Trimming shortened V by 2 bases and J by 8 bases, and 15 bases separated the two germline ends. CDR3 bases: TGTGCCAGCTCACCATTACCAGGGGCTGGAGAAAAACTGTTTTTT. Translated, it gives CASSPLPGAGEKLFF.

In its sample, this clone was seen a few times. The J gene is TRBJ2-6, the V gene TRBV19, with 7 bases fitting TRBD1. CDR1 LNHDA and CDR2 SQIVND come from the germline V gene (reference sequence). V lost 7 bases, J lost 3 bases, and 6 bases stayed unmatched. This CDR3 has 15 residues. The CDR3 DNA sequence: TGTGCCAGTACCCAGCACAGGGGTGGGGCCAACGTCCTGACTTTC. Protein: CASTQHRGGANVLTF.

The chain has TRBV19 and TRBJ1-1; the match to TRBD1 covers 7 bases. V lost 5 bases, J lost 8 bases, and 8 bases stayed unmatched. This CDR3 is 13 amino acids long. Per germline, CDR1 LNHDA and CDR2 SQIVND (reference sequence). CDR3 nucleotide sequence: TGTGCCAGTAGTTCGGCCGGGGACAGAGAAGCTTTCTTT. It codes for CASSSAGDREAFF.

The CDR3 region is CASSKGVNTGELFF. In nucleotides, the CDR3 is TGTGCCAGTTCGAAAGGGGTCAACACCGGGGAGCTGTTTTTT. The V call is TRBV19, the J call TRBJ2-2, with a weak D call TRBD1 (5 bases). The CDR3 length is 14 residues. Trimming removed 8 bases from V and 2 bases from J, with 12 bases in between. The germline CDR1 and CDR2 sequences are LNHDA and SQIVND (reference sequence).

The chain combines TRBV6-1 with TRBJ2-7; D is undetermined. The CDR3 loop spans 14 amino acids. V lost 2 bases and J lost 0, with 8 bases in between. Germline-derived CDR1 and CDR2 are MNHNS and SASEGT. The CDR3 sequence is CASSEMVSSYEQYF. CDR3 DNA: TGTGCCAGCAGTGAAATGGTTAGCTCCTACGAGCAGTACTTC.

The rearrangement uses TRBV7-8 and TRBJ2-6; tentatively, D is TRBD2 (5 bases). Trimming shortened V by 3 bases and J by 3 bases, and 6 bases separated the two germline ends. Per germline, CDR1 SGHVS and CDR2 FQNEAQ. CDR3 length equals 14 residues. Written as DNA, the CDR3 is TGTGCCAGCAGCTTCGGGATTGGGGCCAACGTCCTGACTTTC. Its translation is CASSFGIGANVLTF.

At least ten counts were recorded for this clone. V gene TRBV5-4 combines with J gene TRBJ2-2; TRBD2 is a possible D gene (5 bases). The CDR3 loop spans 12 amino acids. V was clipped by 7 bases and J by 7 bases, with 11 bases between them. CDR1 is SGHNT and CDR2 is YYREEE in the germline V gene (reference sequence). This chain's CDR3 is CASGRGGGELFF. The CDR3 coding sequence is TGTGCCAGCGGCCGGGGTGGCGGGGAGCTGTTTTTT.

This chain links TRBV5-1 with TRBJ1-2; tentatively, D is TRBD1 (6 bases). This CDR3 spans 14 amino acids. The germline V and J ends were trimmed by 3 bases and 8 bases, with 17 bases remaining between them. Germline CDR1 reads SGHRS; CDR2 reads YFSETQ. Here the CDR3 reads CASSWEITGSGYTF. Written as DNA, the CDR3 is TGCGCCAGCAGCTGGGAGATTACAGGGTCGGGCTACACCTTC.

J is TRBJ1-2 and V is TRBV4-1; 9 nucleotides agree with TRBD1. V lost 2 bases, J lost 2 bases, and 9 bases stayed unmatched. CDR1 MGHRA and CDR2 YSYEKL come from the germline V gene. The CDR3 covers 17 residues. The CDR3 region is CASSQKGQGLGNYGYTF. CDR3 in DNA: TGCGCCAGCAGCCAAAAGGGACAGGGCTTGGGCAACTATGGCTACACCTTC.

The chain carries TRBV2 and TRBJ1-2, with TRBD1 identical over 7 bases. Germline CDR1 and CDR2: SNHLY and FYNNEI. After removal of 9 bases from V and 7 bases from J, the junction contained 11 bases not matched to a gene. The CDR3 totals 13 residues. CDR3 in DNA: TGTGCCAGTACGGGACAGCCAGGGGGTGGCTACACCTTC. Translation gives CASTGQPGGGYTF.